These T cell receptor beta chains were read from a single sample in a study of blood T cell repertoires in COVID-19. Method: immunoSEQ multiplex PCR; TCRdb's copy keeps in-frame clones and lacks some. The repertoire holds 350,000 or so clones, with 85% to 90% as singletons. The sequenced material came from PBMCs or T cells enriched from blood (not recorded which). The source of these receptors is a woman aged 25 to 39 who had been exposed to COVID-19. Each CDR3 is given with its conserved first and last residue. A D gene is named only where the DNA matches it firmly. Only part of the rows carry a size: once, few, many, or a class if the clone is expanded.

V gene,D gene,J gene,clone size,CDR3 DNA,CDR3 protein
TRBV18,-,TRBJ2-5,-,TGTGCCAGCCAGTATAGGAGTTTCCAAGAGACCCAGTACTTC,CASQYRSFQETQYF
TRBV2,-,TRBJ1-2,-,TGTGCCAGCAGTGAAGGCCAGATCTATGGCTACACCTTC,CASSEGQIYGYTF
TRBV13,-,TRBJ2-7,-,TGTGCCAGCAGCCCAGGAGGGGGCGCTGGTAGCGGGATTGGGCAGTACTTC,CASSPGGGAGSGIGQYF
TRBV13,-,TRBJ2-5,-,TGTGCCAGCAGCTTAGGTTCTGAAGAGACCCAGTACTTC,CASSLGSEETQYF
TRBV24-1,TRBD2,TRBJ2-1,-,TGTGCCACCAGTGATGTGACTAGCGGGACCTACAATGAGCAGTTCTTC,CATSDVTSGTYNEQFF
TRBV28,-,TRBJ1-5,-,TGTGCCAGCAGGGCCCTTGGAGGTGGCAATCAGCCCCAGCATTTT,CASRALGGGNQPQHF
TRBV7-3,-,TRBJ2-2,-,TGTGCCAGCAGCCCGAAGGGGGGGACGAGAGCGGCCGGGGAGCTGTTTTTT,CASSPKGGTRAAGELFF
TRBV27,-,TRBJ2-7,few,TGTGCCAGCAGAACAACCGGGGCCTACGAGCAGTACTTC,CASRTTGAYEQYF
TRBV5-1,TRBD1,TRBJ2-2,once,TGCGCCAGCGGGACAGGGGACACCGGGGAGCTGTTTTTT,CASGTGDTGELFF
TRBV19,TRBD1,TRBJ1-5,-,TGTGCCAGTAGGTGGGACAGTCAGCAGCCCCAGCATTTT,CASRWDSQQPQHF
TRBV7-3,TRBD2,TRBJ2-7,-,TGTGCCAGCAGCTCTGGACTAGCGGGAGTAAACGAGCAGTACTTC,CASSSGLAGVNEQYF
TRBV29-1,TRBD1,TRBJ1-1,-,TGCAGCGTCTCCGGACAGGGTCGGGAAGCTTTCTTT,CSVSGQGREAFF
TRBV11-2,-,TRBJ1-2,-,TGTGCCAGCAGCTTAGTAACAGGGTCCGCTAACTATGGCTACACCTTC,CASSLVTGSANYGYTF
TRBV7-9,-,TRBJ2-1,once,TGTGCCAGCAGCTTACTCGGTAACTTGGGGGCAGTATTCTTC,CASSLLGNLGAVFF
TRBV28,-,TRBJ1-2,-,TGTGCCAGCAGTTTATTGGGGCGGGACCAAGTCGACTATGGCTACACCTTC,CASSLLGRDQVDYGYTF
TRBV5-4,TRBD2,TRBJ2-3,-,TGTGCCAGCAGCTTTGGGCTAGCGGGGCCCACAGATACGCAGTATTTT,CASSFGLAGPTDTQYF
TRBV29-1,-,TRBJ1-2,-,TGCAGCGTTGAAGAGGAGGTCAGCTTAAACTATGGCTACACCTTC,CSVEEEVSLNYGYTF
TRBV9,-,TRBJ1-2,-,TGTGCCAGCAGCGTAGCCCCCGGGGGGAACTATGGCTACACCTTC,CASSVAPGGNYGYTF
TRBV6-4,TRBD2,TRBJ2-1,-,TGTGCCAGCAGTGTGACTCCCTTAACTAGCGGGTTCTACAATGAGCAGTTCTTC,CASSVTPLTSGFYNEQFF
TRBV10-1,TRBD2,TRBJ2-2,-,TGCGCCTGGGTTAGCGGGAGAGACACCGGGGAGCTGTTTTTT,CAWVSGRDTGELFF
TRBV10-3,-,TRBJ1-6,-,TGTGCCATAGCGACAGACAGACCTTCACCCCTCCACTTT,CAIATDRPSPLHF
TRBV4-2,TRBD1,TRBJ1-1,once,TGTGCCAGCGCCGGGACAGAGGCGAATGAAGCTTTCTTT,CASAGTEANEAFF
TRBV7-3,TRBD2,TRBJ2-7,-,TGTGCCAGCAGCCCCTCGGGCGGGAGCGGAACCTACGAGCAGTACTTC,CASSPSGGSGTYEQYF
TRBV6-5,TRBD1,TRBJ2-7,-,TGTGCCAGCAGTCCACCCGGGACAGGGGCGTGGGAGCAGTACTTC,CASSPPGTGAWEQYF
TRBV6-6,-,TRBJ1-5,-,TGTGCCAGCAGCTCTACGTCCGGGGGCAATCAGCCCCAGCATTTT,CASSSTSGGNQPQHF
TRBV19,-,TRBJ1-2,-,TGTGCCAGTAGTATCCAGGCGGGTGACTATGGCTACACCTTC,CASSIQAGDYGYTF
TRBV6-5,TRBD1,TRBJ1-5,-,TGTGCCAGCAGGGGACAGCCCATTAATCAGCCCCAGCATTTT,CASRGQPINQPQHF
TRBV9,TRBD2,TRBJ2-7,-,TGTGCCAGCAGCTCGCTAGCGGGAGTTCCGTACTTC,CASSSLAGVPYF
TRBV5-4,-,TRBJ1-4,few,TGTGCCAGCAGCCTGGACAGCCCTAATGAAAAACTGTTTTTT,CASSLDSPNEKLFF